The clone carrying this TCR beta chain has only a few counts. The sample originates from a study of patients and donors after allogeneic stem cell transplantation. One entry per CDR3 protein results from TCRdb running MiXCR on the RT-PCR reads. The table lists 200,000 to 250,000 distinct CDR3 sequences, around an eighth of them singletons. Sequencing input: blood, either unsorted or a sorted T cell fraction (not recorded which). The source of this sequence is a human donor who was either an allogeneic HSCT recipient or a stem cell or donor lymphocyte infusion donor (not recorded which). It is not recorded whose cells these are; they may come from a transplant donor.

The CDR3 sequence is CASTRSADGYTF. The DNA of the CDR3 is TGTGCCAGCACCCGGTCGGCGGATGGCTACACCTTC. The genes are TRBV12-3 or TRBV12-4 and TRBJ1-2; D is unclear. This CDR3 has 12 residues. V lost 7 bases to trimming and J lost 6 bases, with 12 bases between them.